These 10 T cell receptor beta chains were all obtained from the same sample, sequenced in a study of T cells after yellow fever vaccination (dated by TCRdb to about 2019). Preparation of the library involved 5' RACE. Data came from an Illumina NovaSeq 6000. TCRdb took the public reads, trimmed them with fastp at Q25, ran MiXCR for clone calling and kept in-frame beta chains. Rows merge per CDR3 protein into single entries with the most common DNA and genes. The sample table contains about 130,000 distinct CDR3 sequences; only one count was recorded for roughly 8.2% of them. The biggest ten clones account for roughly 40% of the sample. Sample treatment or condition, as interpreted from the label and publication: live attenuated yellow fever vaccine strain. The sequencing used CD8+ T cells sorted from PBMCs, collected on the day of the yellow fever booster vaccination. These receptors were obtained from a man aged 18 to 30 who received the YFV17D yellow fever vaccine.

This rearrangement joins TRBV4-2 to TRBJ2-3; 9 nucleotides match TRBD1. This CDR3 comprises 17 residues. Trimming removed 0 bases from V and 4 bases from J; junction bases left unmatched: 8. The germline CDR1 and CDR2 sequences are LGHNA and YNFKEQ. CDR3 amino acids: CASSQDFYRGPPDTQYF. The CDR3 nucleotides are TGTGCCAGCAGCCAAGATTTTTACAGGGGGCCCCCAGATACGCAGTATTTT.

This clonotype has just a few counts. The J gene is TRBJ2-1, the V gene TRBV4-3, with D perhaps matching TRBD1 or TRBD2 (6 bases each). Trimming removed 0 bases at V and 8 bases at J, with 17 bases between. The germline CDR1 and CDR2 sequences are LGHNA and YSLEER. The CDR3 is 16 residues long. The CDR3 reads CASSQDSGGLGDEQFF. CDR3 in DNA: TGCGCCAGCAGCCAAGATTCTGGGGGGCTCGGGGATGAGCAGTTCTTC.

This clonotype was detected only a few times. DNA for the CDR3: TGTGCCAGCAGCGAGCCGGGGCGATGGACTGAAGCTTTCTTT. This encodes CASSEPGRWTEAFF. The genes are TRBV7-2 and TRBJ1-1; D might be TRBD1 (5 bases). V lost 5 bases to trimming and J lost 5 bases, with 15 bases between them. The germline V gene encodes CDR1 SGHTA and CDR2 FQGNSA. CDR3 length: 14 residues.

This chain links TRBV9 with TRBJ2-3, with D perhaps matching TRBD2 (7 bases). Germline V gene sequence: CDR1 SGDLS, CDR2 YYNGEE. V was clipped by 0 bases and J by 4 bases, with 15 bases between them. The length of the CDR3 is 16 residues. CDR3 loop: CASSVGGTGGADTQYF. CDR3 nucleotide sequence: TGTGCCAGCAGCGTAGGAGGAACGGGGGGCGCAGATACGCAGTATTTT.

This clonotype occurred many times. The V gene is TRBV12-3 or TRBV12-4, the J gene TRBJ1-4; D remains unclear. V dropped 5 bases and J dropped 2 bases, with 9 bases sitting between them. This CDR3 comprises 14 residues. The CDR3 DNA reads as TGTGCCAGCAGTCCTAGTGGGACTAATGAAAAACTGTTTTTT. Amino acid sequence: CASSPSGTNEKLFF.

This sequence joins TRBV4-3 and TRBJ1-6; no firm D call. V lost 0 bases, J lost 7 bases, and 4 bases lay in between. Germline loops: CDR1 LGHNA, CDR2 YSLEER. This CDR3 region has 13 residues. CDR3 protein: CASSQDLNSPLHF. As DNA, the CDR3 is TGCGCCAGCAGCCAAGACCTCAATTCACCCCTCCACTTT.

The chain joins TRBV6-1 to TRBJ2-1; 10 bases map to TRBD1. With 1 base clipped from V and 6 bases from J, the junction kept 0 bases outside the gene matches. Germline V gene data show CDR1 as MNHNS and CDR2 as SASEGT. CDR3 length: 14 amino acids. The CDR3 loop reads CASSEGTGGNEQFF. CDR3 nucleotides: TGTGCCAGCAGTGAAGGGACAGGGGGCAATGAGCAGTTCTTC.

This rearrangement joins TRBV4-3 to TRBJ2-1; D tentatively reads TRBD1 or TRBD2 (5 bases each). Germline CDR1 LGHNA, CDR2 YSLEER. The CDR3 runs to 14 residues. The V end was cut by 1 base, the J end by 10 bases, with 14 bases between. CDR3 loop: CASSQVGEGTEQFF. The CDR3, as DNA: TGCGCCAGCAGCCAAGTAGGCGAGGGGACCGAGCAGTTCTTC.

The rearrangement uses TRBV29-1 and TRBJ2-1; 10 nucleotides match TRBD1. This CDR3 comprises 14 residues. Germline-derived CDR1 and CDR2 are SQVTM and ANQGSEA. Trimming at V came to 0 bases and at J to 10 bases, leaving 6 bases not matched to a gene. The CDR3 DNA is TGCAGCGTTGAAGACTGGGACAGGGGTCACGAGCAGTTCTTC. It is translated as CSVEDWDRGHEQFF.

This clonotype was recorded a few times. This chain joins TRBV5-1 and TRBJ1-4, with TRBD1 as a possible D gene (6 bases). V lost 4 bases and J lost 3, with 13 bases in between. The germline V gene has CDR1 SGHRS and CDR2 YFSETQ. The CDR3 spans 15 residues. CDR3 in DNA: TGCGCCAGCAGCCTAAACGGGACACCTAATGAAAAACTGTTTTTT. Translation: CASSLNGTPNEKLFF.